The 4 T cell receptor beta chains listed next were all sequenced from one sample in a study of T cell responses to AZD1222 COVID-19 vaccine. The protocol was immunoSEQ multiplex PCR, while the TCRdb copy is restricted to in-frame clones and leaves out a portion. The table records around 160,000 clones, around 92% of them present only once. Sequenced here: peripheral blood, sampled 28 days after the second AZD1222 dose. All receptors come from an adult who received the AZD1222 COVID-19 vaccine.

V gene TRBV4-1 combines with J gene TRBJ1-2; 8 nucleotides align to TRBD1. V was pared by 4 bases and J by 0 bases, with 4 bases of the junction left unmatched. There are 15 residues in the CDR3. Germline V gives CDR1 MGHRA, CDR2 YSYEKL. The CDR3 sequence: CASSPGQGTNYGYTF. CDR3 DNA sequence: TGCGCCAGCAGCCCCGGACAGGGAACTAACTATGGCTACACCTTC.

This chain joins TRBV29-1 and TRBJ2-1; D is unclear. The V end was cut by 3 bases, the J end by 0 bases, with 3 bases between. The CDR3 loop spans 12 amino acids. Looked up from germline, CDR1 is SQVTM and CDR2 is ANQGSEA. The CDR3 DNA reads as TGCAGCGTTGAGATCTCCTACAATGAGCAGTTCTTC. Residues: CSVEISYNEQFF.

V and J are TRBV29-1 and TRBJ2-2, with unresolved D. V was shortened by 6 bases and J by 7 bases, with 12 bases between the two germline ends. The CDR3 runs 12 residues. Germline-derived CDR1 and CDR2 are SQVTM and ANQGSEA. As DNA, the CDR3 is TGCAGCGTCCTAGGGCCCCGCGGGGAGCTGTTTTTT. Translated, it gives CSVLGPRGELFF.

This chain uses TRBV7-8 with TRBJ2-7; 7 nucleotides agree with TRBD1. Looked up from germline, CDR1 is SGHVS and CDR2 is FQNEAQ. The junction had 6 bases not matched to a gene; V was cut back by 4 bases and J by 9 bases. There are 12 residues in the CDR3. The CDR3 nucleotides read TGTGCCAGCAGCTCTGGGACAGTCGGGCAGTACTTC. It translates to CASSSGTVGQYF.